This T cell receptor (beta chain) was sequenced in a study of blood T cell repertoires in COVID-19. This CDR3 has 13 amino acids. V lost 1 base and J 4 bases, leaving 5 bases between the germline ends. The germline V gene has CDR1 LNHDA and CDR2 SQIVND (reference sequence). The assay was immunoSEQ multiplex PCR, and TCRdb's table has in-frame clones only and misses some. This sample has approximately 200,000 clones, with 80% to 90% found just once. The gene calls are TRBV19 and TRBJ2-1; D call uncertain. The sequenced sample consisted of peripheral blood. The clonotype was recovered from a man between 18 and 35 years old with active or convalescent COVID-19. CDR3 amino acids: CASSIGPYNEQFF. Here the CDR3 DNA reads TGTGCCAGTAGTATAGGGCCTTACAATGAGCAGTTCTTC.